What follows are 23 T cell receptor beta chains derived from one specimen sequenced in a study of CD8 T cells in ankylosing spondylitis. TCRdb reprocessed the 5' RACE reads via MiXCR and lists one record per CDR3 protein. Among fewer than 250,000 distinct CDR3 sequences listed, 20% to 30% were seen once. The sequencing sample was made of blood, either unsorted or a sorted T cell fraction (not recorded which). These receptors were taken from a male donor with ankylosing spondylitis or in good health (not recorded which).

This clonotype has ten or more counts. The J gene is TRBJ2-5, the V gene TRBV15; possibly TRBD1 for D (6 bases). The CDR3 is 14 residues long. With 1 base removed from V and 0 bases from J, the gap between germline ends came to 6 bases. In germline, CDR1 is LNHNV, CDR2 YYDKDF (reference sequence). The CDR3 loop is CATSRGTDQETQYF. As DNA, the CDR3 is TGTGCCACCAGCAGAGGGACAGACCAAGAGACCCAGTACTTC.

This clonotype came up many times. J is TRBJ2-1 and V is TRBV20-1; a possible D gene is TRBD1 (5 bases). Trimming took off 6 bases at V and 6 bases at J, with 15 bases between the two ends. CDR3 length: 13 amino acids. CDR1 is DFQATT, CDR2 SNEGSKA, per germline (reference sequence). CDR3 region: CSAQEQVGNEQFF. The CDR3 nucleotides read TGCAGTGCCCAAGAACAGGTTGGCAATGAGCAGTTCTTC.

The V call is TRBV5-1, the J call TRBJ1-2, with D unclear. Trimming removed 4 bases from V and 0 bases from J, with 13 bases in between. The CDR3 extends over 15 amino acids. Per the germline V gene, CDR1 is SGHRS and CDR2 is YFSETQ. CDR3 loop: CASSPDGSPNYGYTF. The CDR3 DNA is TGCGCCAGCAGCCCGGACGGAAGTCCTAACTATGGCTACACCTTC.

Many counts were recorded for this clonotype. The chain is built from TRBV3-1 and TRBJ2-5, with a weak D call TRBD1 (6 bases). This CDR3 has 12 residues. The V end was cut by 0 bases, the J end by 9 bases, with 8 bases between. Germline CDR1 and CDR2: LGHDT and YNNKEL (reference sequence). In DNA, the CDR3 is TGTGCCAGCAGCCAAGAAGGGGGTTCCCAGTACTTC. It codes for CASSQEGGSQYF.

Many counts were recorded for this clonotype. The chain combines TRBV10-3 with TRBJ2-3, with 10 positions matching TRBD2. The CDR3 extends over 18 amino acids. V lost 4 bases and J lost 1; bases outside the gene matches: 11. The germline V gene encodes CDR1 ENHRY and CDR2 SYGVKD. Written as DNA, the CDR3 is TGTGCCATCAGTGCAAAGAGCGGGAGGGCCTCTCGCACAGATACGCAGTATTTT. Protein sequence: CAISAKSGRASRTDTQYF.

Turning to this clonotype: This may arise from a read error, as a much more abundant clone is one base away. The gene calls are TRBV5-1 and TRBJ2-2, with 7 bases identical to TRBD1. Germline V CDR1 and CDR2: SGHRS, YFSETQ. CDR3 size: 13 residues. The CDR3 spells CTSRTGRTGELFF. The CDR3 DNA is TGCACCAGCCGGACAGGCCGCACCGGGGAGCTGTTTTTT.

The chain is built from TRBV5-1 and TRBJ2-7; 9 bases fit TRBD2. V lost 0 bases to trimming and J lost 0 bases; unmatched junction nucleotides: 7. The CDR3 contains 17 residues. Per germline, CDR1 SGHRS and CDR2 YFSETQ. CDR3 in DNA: TGCGCCAGCAGCTTGGTTGGTAGCGGGAGTTTCTCCTACGAGCAGTACTTC. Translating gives CASSLVGSGSFSYEQYF.

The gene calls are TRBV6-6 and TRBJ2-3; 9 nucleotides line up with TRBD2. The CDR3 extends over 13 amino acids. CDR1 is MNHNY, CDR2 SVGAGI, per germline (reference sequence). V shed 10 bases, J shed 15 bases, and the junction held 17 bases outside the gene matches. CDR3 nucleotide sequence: TGTGCCACCCGGGTTGGAGCGGGAGGCCATTTATATTTT. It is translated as CATRVGAGGHLYF.

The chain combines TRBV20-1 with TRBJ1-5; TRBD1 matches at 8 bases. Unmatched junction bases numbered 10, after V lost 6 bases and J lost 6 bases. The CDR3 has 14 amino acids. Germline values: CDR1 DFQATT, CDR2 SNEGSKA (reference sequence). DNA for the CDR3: TGCAGTGCCCCAAGACAGGGGCCAGGTCAGCCCCAGCATTTT. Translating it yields CSAPRQGPGQPQHF.

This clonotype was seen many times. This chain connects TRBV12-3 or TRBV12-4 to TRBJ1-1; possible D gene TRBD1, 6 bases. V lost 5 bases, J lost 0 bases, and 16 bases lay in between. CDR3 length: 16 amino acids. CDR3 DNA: TGTGCCAGCAGTCCTTTAATCGGGGGCTTGAACACTGAAGCTTTCTTT. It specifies CASSPLIGGLNTEAFF.

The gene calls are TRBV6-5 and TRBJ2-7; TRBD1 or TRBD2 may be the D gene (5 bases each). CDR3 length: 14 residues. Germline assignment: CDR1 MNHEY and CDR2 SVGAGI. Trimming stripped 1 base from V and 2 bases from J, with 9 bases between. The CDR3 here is CASSYWDGPYEQYF. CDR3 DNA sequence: TGTGCCAGCAGTTACTGGGACGGACCCTACGAGCAGTACTTC.

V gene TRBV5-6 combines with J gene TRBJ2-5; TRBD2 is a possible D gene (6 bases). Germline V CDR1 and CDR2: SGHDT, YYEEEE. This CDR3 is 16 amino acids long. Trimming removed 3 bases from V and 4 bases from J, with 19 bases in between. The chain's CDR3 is CASSSLAGGGVETQYF. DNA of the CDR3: TGTGCCAGCAGCTCTCTCGCCGGTGGAGGGGTAGAGACCCAGTACTTC.

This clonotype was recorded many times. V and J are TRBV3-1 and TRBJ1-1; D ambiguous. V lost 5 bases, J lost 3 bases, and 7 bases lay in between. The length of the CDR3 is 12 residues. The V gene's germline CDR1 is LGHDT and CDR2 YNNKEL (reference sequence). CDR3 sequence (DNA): TGTGCCAGCAGCTCCGCCCACACTGAAGCTTTCTTT. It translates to CASSSAHTEAFF.

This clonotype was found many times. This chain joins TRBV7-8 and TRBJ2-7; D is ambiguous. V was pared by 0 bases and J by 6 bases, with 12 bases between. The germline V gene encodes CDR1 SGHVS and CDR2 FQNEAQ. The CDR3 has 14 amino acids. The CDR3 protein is CASSLAPSRREQYF. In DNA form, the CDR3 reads TGTGCCAGCAGCTTAGCGCCCAGCCGTCGCGAGCAGTACTTC. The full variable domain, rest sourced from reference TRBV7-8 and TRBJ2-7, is GAGVSQSPRYKVAKRGQDVALRCDPISGHVSLFWYQQALGQGPEFLTYFQNEAQLDKSGLPSDRFFAERPEGSVSTLKIQRTQQEDSAVYLCASSLAPSRREQYFGPGTRLTVT.

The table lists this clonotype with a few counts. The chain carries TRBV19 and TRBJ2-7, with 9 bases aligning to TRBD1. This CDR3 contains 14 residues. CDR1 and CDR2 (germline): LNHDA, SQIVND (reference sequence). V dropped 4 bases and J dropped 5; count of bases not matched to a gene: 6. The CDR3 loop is CASSTWDRDHEQYF. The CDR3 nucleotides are TGTGCCAGTAGTACCTGGGACAGGGACCACGAGCAGTACTTC.

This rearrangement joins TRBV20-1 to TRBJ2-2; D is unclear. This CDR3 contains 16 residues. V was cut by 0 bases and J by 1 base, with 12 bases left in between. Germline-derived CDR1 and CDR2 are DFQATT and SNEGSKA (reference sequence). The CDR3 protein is CSARDKDAWNTGELFF. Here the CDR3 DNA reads TGCAGTGCTAGAGATAAGGACGCCTGGAACACCGGGGAGCTGTTTTTT.

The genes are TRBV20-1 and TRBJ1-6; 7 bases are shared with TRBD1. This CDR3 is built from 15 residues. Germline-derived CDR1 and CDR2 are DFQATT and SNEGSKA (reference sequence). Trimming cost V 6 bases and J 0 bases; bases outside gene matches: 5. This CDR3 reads CSAGTVSSYNSPLHF. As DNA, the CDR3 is TGCAGTGCAGGGACAGTTAGCTCCTATAATTCACCCCTCCACTTT.

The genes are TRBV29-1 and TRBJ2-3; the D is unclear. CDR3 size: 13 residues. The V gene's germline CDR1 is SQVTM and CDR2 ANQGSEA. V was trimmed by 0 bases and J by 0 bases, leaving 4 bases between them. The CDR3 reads CSVEDPSTDTQYF. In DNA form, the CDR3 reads TGCAGCGTTGAAGATCCCAGCACAGATACGCAGTATTTT.

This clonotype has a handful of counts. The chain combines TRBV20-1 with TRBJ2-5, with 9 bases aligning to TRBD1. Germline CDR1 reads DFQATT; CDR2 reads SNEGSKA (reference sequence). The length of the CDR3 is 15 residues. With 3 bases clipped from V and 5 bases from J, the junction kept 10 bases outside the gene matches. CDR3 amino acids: CSASGPQGAGETQYF. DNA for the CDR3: TGCAGTGCTAGCGGACCACAGGGGGCTGGGGAGACCCAGTACTTC.

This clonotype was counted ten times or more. The CDR3 region is CASSTMSSYEQYF. CDR3 nucleotide sequence: TGTGCCAGCAGCACGATGAGCTCCTACGAGCAGTACTTC. This chain links TRBV7-9 with TRBJ2-7; D gene unclear. V was shortened by 5 bases and J by 0 bases, with 8 bases between the two germline ends. Germline V gives CDR1 SEHNR, CDR2 FQNEAQ (reference sequence). CDR3 length: 13 amino acids.

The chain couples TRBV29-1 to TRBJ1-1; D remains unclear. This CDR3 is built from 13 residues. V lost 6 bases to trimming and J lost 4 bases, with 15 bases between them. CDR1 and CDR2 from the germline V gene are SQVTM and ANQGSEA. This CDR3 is CSVVGNDATEAFF. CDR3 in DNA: TGCAGCGTCGTCGGTAATGATGCCACTGAAGCTTTCTTT.

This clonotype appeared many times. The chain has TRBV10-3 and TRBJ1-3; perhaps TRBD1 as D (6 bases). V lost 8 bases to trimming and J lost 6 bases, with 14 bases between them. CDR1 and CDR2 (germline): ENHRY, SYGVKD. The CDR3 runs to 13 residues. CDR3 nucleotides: TGTGCCATCGGTTCCAGGGGTGAAAACACCATATATTTT. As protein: CAIGSRGENTIYF.

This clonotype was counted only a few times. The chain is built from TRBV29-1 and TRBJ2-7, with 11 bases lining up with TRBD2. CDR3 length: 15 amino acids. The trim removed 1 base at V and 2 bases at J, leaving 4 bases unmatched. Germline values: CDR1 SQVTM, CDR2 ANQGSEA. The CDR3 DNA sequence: TGCAGCGTTGAAGGTCTAGCGGGAGGAACCTACGAGCAGTACTTC. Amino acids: CSVEGLAGGTYEQYF.